These 5 T cell receptor beta chains share one sample of origin, sequenced in a study of T cell repertoires in cytomegalovirus infection. TCRdb itself ran the reads through MiXCR, one entry per CDR3 protein. The sample includes 200,000 to 300,000 distinct CDR3 sequences, less than 9.5% seen only once; the top ten take more than 13%. Source material: PBMCs. These receptors were obtained from a human donor in good health (CMV status not recorded). Some clones in this sample may be carry-over from other donors' samples.

This clonotype was recorded at least ten times. This chain links TRBV12-3 or TRBV12-4 with TRBJ2-5, with a possible D match to TRBD2 (5 bases). V lost 5 bases to trimming and J lost 7 bases, with 14 bases between them. This CDR3 is built from 13 residues. CDR3 sequence: CASSAGSSGTQYF. The CDR3 coding sequence is TGTGCCAGCAGTGCCGGGTCGAGCGGGACCCAGTACTTC.

The chain uses TRBV6-6 and TRBJ1-2, with D unresolved. Germline loops: CDR1 MNHNY, CDR2 SVGAGI (reference sequence). This CDR3 has 15 residues. The V and J ends lost 0 bases and 4 bases respectively, with 12 bases between them. The CDR3 bases are TGTGCCAGCAGTTACTCGTATGAACAGAGCTATGGCTACACCTTC. It codes for CASSYSYEQSYGYTF.

Only a few counts were recorded for this clonotype. This chain joins TRBV7-9 and TRBJ2-5; tentative D call: TRBD1 (6 bases). Germline CDR1 and CDR2: SEHNR and FQNEAQ (reference sequence). The CDR3 has 15 amino acids. V gave up 6 bases and J gave up 1 base, with 15 bases separating them. CDR3 loop: CASSFNRELQETQYF. The CDR3 DNA sequence: TGTGCCAGCAGTTTCAACAGGGAACTCCAAGAGACCCAGTACTTC.

This clonotype has at least ten counts. J is TRBJ1-6 and V is TRBV7-2, with D possibly being TRBD1 (5 bases). The CDR3 runs to 18 residues. Germline assignment: CDR1 SGHTA and CDR2 FQGNSA. V shed 1 base and J shed 5 bases, with 18 bases lying between them. The CDR3 nucleotides read TGTGCCAGCAGCTTAGGGTACCGTCCCGGGGGAGATAATTCACCCCTCCACTTT. Protein: CASSLGYRPGGDNSPLHF.

The V and J genes are TRBV6-2 or TRBV6-3 and TRBJ2-1, with 7 bases identical to TRBD1. Germline lookup yields CDR1 MNHEY and CDR2 SVGEGT. The V gene end was trimmed by 10 bases and the J gene end by 4 bases; junction bases not matched to a gene: 13. This CDR3 is built from 15 residues. The CDR3 loop reads CATIHQGGKYNEQFF. The CDR3 coding sequence is TGTGCCACTATTCATCAAGGGGGCAAATACAATGAGCAGTTCTTC.